This passage covers 2 T cell receptor beta chains from one sample sequenced in a study of CD8+ T cells in alopecia areata. Sequencing relied on a cDNA template that was reverse transcribed from extracted RNA. TCRdb's copy holds only in-frame clones and misses some; the assay was immunoSEQ multiplex PCR. The sample records about 140,000 clones, 40% to 65% being singletons. The starting material was CD4+ T cells sorted from blood, obtained at week 0. The receptors originated from a human donor with alopecia areata.

The chain is built from TRBV2 and TRBJ2-7; 7 nucleotides agree with TRBD1. Losses at the gene ends were 7 bases for V and 3 bases for J; bases not matched to a gene: 6. The CDR3 is 13 residues long. Germline V gene sequence: CDR1 SNHLY, CDR2 FYNNEI. This CDR3 reads CASKRTGDYEQYF. The CDR3 bases are TGTGCCAGCAAAAGGACAGGAGACTACGAGCAGTACTTC.

This sequence joins TRBV6-5 and TRBJ1-2, with D uncertain. CDR3 size: 13 residues. V shed 5 bases and J shed 8 bases, with 15 bases lying between them. Germline-derived CDR1 and CDR2 are MNHEY and SVGAGI. CDR3 sequence reads: CASSPGRSWGYTF. The DNA of the CDR3 is TGTGCCAGCAGTCCCGGACGGAGTTGGGGCTACACCTTC.